This T cell receptor beta chain was recovered during a study of vaccination and CD4 T cells after COVID-19. The assay that was used to sequence DNA from cultured CD4+ T cells was the Oncomine TCR Beta short-read assay. Extraction of genomic DNA was performed on cultured CD4+ T cells. TCRdb redid the calling of the PCR reads with MiXCR, one entry per CDR3 protein. The sample comprises fewer than 25,000 distinct CDR3 sequences, approximately 40% of which are singletons, and 9% to 10% rests with the top ten. Time point reported: late sampling 161 to 241 days after vaccination in three convalescent patients. Documented treatment: roughly ten-day PBMC culture with coronavirus spike peptide pools or control peptides (ViraFEST assay). This clonotype was seen a few times. Its antigen is not identified. The germline V gene encodes CDR1 SGHAT and CDR2 FQNNGV. V lost 3 bases, J lost 10 bases, and 16 bases lay in between. This CDR3 is built from 14 residues.

Sample: CD4+ T cells from blood, cultured in vitro, taken about 7 months after SARS-CoV-2 vaccination. This TCR was recovered from a human donor who had recovered from COVID-19. The V gene is TRBV11-2, the J gene TRBJ2-1, with D tentatively TRBD2 (6 bases). In DNA form, the CDR3 reads TGTGCCAGCAGCTTGATAGCGGAGCTGGGGGAGCAGTTCTTC. This translates into CASSLIAELGEQFF.